The table lists the clone carrying this T cell receptor (beta chain) with a few counts. Antigen: not known. This CDR3 spans 14 amino acids. Germline CDR1 reads SGHNT; CDR2 reads YYREEE (reference sequence). V shed 4 bases and J 4 bases; nucleotides not matched to a gene: 2. This specimen comes from a study of cytomegalovirus exposure and HLA in healthy donors. Whole-study findings and limits: In a later analysis, V- and J-gene trimming of beta chains associated with a DCLRE1C missense variant, replicated independently. In vitro checks showed that a few CMV-associated chains really do target CMV antigens. There were reportedly fewer N-insertions in an Asian-associated ancestry cluster than the approximately 700-donor mean, in a later analysis. The sole available immune exposure information was CMV serostatus.

A multiplex PCR was run with 60 Vbeta primers and 13 Jbeta primers. Generated by immunoSEQ multiplex PCR, the TCRdb table keeps only in-frame clones and is missing some. The profile shows about 200,000 clones, under 90% of them singletons. Sequencing was carried out using PBMCs. This sequence originates from a boy aged 2 to 10 in good health and CMV-seronegative. This chain joins TRBV5-4 and TRBJ2-3, with 11 bases aligning to TRBD2. CDR3 region: CASSRSGGADTQYF. In nucleotides, the CDR3 is TGTGCCAGCAGCCGTAGCGGGGGGGCAGATACGCAGTATTTT.